Listed here are 2 T cell receptor beta chains from one sample, sequenced in a study of blood T cell repertoires in COVID-19. TCRdb's table, derived via immunoSEQ multiplex PCR, lists solely in-frame clones and lacks some. The sample contains roughly 250,000 clones, around 88% of which appear only once. Material: peripheral blood. All receptors come from a man younger than 45 with acute or convalescent COVID-19.

The chain links TRBV19 to TRBJ2-4; D possibly corresponds to TRBD1 (5 bases). V was clipped by 1 base and J by 0 bases, with 13 bases between them. Germline CDR1 reads LNHDA; CDR2 reads SQIVND (reference sequence). The CDR3 spans 17 residues. CDR3 in DNA: TGTGCCAGTAGTATAGGACAGTTACTGCTAGCCAAAAACATTCAGTACTTC. Translating gives CASSIGQLLLAKNIQYF.

This clone appeared once. The chain employs TRBV9 and TRBJ1-2; D is unclear. V was trimmed by 0 bases and J by 3 bases, leaving 15 bases between them. Germline V gene lookup returns CDR1 SGDLS and CDR2 YYNGEE. This CDR3 region has 16 residues. The CDR3 loop is CASSVASTLTDYGYTF. The CDR3 DNA reads as TGTGCCAGCAGCGTAGCATCGACTCTGACGGACTATGGCTACACCTTC.